Shown below are 10 T cell receptor beta chains from a single sample sequenced in a study of blood T cell repertoires in COVID-19. Sequenced by immunoSEQ multiplex PCR; TCRdb stores in-frame clones only, minus some. Of approximately 190,000 clones detected, 84% appear once; the ten largest clones hold around 14%. Material: peripheral blood. The receptor set was obtained from a man aged 30 to 45 with active or convalescent COVID-19.

The chain combines TRBV3-1 (or the pseudogene TRBV3-2) with TRBJ2-1; D is perhaps TRBD2 (6 bases). CDR1 and CDR2 (germline): LGHDT, YNNKEL (reference sequence). Trimming took off 2 bases at V and 6 bases at J, with 11 bases between the two ends. The CDR3 extends over 14 amino acids. The DNA of the CDR3 is TGTGCCAGCAGCCAATCTAGCGCAATCAATGAGCAGTTCTTC. The encoded protein is CASSQSSAINEQFF.

The chain joins TRBV7-9 to TRBJ1-1; D may be TRBD1 (6 bases). The V gene's germline CDR1 is SEHNR and CDR2 FQNEAQ (reference sequence). This CDR3 is 15 amino acids long. Trimming cost V 5 bases and J 2 bases, with 15 bases left between them. The CDR3 region is CASSPPGVGNTEAFF. CDR3 nucleotides: TGTGCCAGCAGCCCGCCAGGGGTCGGCAACACTGAAGCTTTCTTT.

The genes are TRBV19 and TRBJ1-1; unclear D gene. Germline CDR1 reads LNHDA; CDR2 reads SQIVND (reference sequence). The V and J ends lost 5 bases and 8 bases respectively, with 12 bases between them. CDR3 size: 12 residues. CDR3 region: CASSSGFGEAFF. The DNA for the CDR3 is TGTGCCAGTAGTTCGGGGTTCGGGGAAGCTTTCTTT.

V usage is TRBV6-5 and J usage is TRBJ1-1; the match to TRBD1 covers 11 bases. The CDR3 spans 15 residues. V lost 6 bases to trimming and J lost 5 bases; unmatched junction nucleotides: 8. CDR1 is MNHEY and CDR2 is SVGAGI in the germline V gene. DNA for the CDR3: TGTGCCAGCAGGCCCGGGACAGGGGGTCGAACTGAAGCTTTCTTT. This gives the protein CASRPGTGGRTEAFF.

The chain uses TRBV5-8 and TRBJ2-1; 8 bases are shared with TRBD2. The CDR3 is 17 residues long. CDR1 and CDR2 from the germline V gene are SGHTS and YDEGEE. The V gene end was trimmed by 0 bases and the J gene end by 0 bases; junction bases not matched to a gene: 5. CDR3 DNA sequence: TGTGCCAGCAGCTTGGAGCGGACTAGCCACTCCTACAATGAGCAGTTCTTC. Translating gives CASSLERTSHSYNEQFF.

As DNA, the CDR3 is TGTGCCAGCTCACCAACGGGGGGCTATAAAAACATTCAGTACTTC. Translation: CASSPTGGYKNIQYF. The chain uses TRBV18 and TRBJ2-4, with D possibly TRBD2 on 7 matching bases. V lost 2 bases and J lost 4, with 12 bases in between. This CDR3 region has 15 residues. In germline, CDR1 is KGHSH, CDR2 LQKENI.

Worth noting for this clone: The junction and the germline gene differ at one end; a read error may be behind it. The rearrangement links TRBV19 to TRBJ1-5, with D tentatively TRBD1 (6 bases). The CDR3 covers 15 residues. CDR1 LNHDA and CDR2 SQIVND come from the germline V gene (reference sequence). This chain's CDR3 is CASRPKTGSDQPQHF. CDR3 sequence (DNA): TGTGCCAGTAGACCAAAGACAGGTAGCGATCAGCCCCAGCATTTT.

The chain links TRBV30 to TRBJ2-1; 7 bases agree with TRBD1. The CDR3 extends over 16 amino acids. Unmatched junction bases numbered 6, after V lost 0 bases and J lost 1 base. Germline values: CDR1 GTSNPN, CDR2 SVGIG (reference sequence). The chain's CDR3 is CAWSVGTVVSYNEQFF. The CDR3 DNA sequence: TGTGCCTGGAGTGTTGGGACAGTGGTATCCTACAATGAGCAGTTCTTC.

The chain couples TRBV30 to TRBJ1-2; possible D gene TRBD1, 6 bases. Germline V gene data show CDR1 as GTSNPN and CDR2 as SVGIG (reference sequence). Trimming pared 4 bases from V and 4 bases from J, leaving 16 bases between. The CDR3 extends over 14 amino acids. The CDR3 is CAWTSVGASYGYTF. CDR3 nucleotide sequence: TGTGCCTGGACGTCTGTGGGGGCAAGCTATGGCTACACCTTC.

The rearrangement uses TRBV4-3 and TRBJ2-3, with TRBD2 matching 10 bases. The CDR3 is made up of 17 amino acids. Germline V lookup: CDR1 LGHNA, CDR2 YSLEER. Trimming cost V 1 base and J 6 bases; bases outside gene matches: 10. CDR3: CASSQGWLAGGSDTQYF. CDR3 nucleotide sequence: TGCGCCAGCAGCCAAGGTTGGTTAGCGGGAGGAAGCGATACGCAGTATTTT.